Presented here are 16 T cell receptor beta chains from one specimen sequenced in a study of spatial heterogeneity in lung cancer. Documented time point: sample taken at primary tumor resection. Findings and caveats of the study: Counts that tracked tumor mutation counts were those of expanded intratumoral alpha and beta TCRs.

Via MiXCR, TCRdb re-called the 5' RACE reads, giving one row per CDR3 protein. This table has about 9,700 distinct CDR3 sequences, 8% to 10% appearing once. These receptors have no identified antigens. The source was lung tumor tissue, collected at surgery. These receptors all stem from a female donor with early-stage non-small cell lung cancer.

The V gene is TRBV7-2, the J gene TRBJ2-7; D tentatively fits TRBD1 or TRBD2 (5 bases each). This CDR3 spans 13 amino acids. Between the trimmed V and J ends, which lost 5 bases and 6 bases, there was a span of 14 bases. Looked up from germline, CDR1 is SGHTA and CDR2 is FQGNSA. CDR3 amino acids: CASSRGGKLEQYF. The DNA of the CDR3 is TGTGCCAGCAGCCGGGGCGGTAAACTCGAGCAGTACTTC.

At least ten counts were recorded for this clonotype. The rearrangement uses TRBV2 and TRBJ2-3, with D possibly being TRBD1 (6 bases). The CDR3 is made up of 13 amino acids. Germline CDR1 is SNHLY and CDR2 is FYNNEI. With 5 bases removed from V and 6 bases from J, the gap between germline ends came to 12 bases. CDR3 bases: TGTGCCAGCAGTCCAACAGGGATGGATACGCAGTATTTT. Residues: CASSPTGMDTQYF.

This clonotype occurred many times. The CDR3 region is CASRPQGWNSPLHF. DNA of the CDR3: TGTGCCAGCAGGCCACAGGGTTGGAATTCACCCCTCCACTTT. V and J are TRBV6-5 and TRBJ1-6; D might be TRBD1 (6 bases). Germline V gene lookup returns CDR1 MNHEY and CDR2 SVGAGI. Trimming pared 6 bases from V and 7 bases from J, leaving 13 bases between. The CDR3 runs to 14 residues.

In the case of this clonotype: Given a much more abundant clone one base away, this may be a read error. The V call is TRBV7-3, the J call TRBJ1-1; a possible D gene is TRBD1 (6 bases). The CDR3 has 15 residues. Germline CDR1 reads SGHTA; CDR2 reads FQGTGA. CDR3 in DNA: TGTGTCAGCAGCTCAATAATCAGGGGTGAAACTGAAGCTTTCTTT. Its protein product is CVSSSIIRGETEAFF.

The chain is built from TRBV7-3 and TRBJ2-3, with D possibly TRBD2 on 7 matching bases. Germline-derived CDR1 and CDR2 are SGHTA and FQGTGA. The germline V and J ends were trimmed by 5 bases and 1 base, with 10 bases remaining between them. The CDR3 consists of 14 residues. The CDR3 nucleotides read TGTGCCAGCAGCCCGGGGGGCCGCACAGATACGCAGTATTTT. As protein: CASSPGGRTDTQYF.

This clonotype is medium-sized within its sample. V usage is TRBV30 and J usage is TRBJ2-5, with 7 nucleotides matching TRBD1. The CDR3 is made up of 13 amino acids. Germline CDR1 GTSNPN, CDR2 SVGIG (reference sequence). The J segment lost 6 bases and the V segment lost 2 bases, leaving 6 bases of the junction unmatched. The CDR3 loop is CAWSQSGGKTQYF. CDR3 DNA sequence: TGTGCCTGGAGTCAATCAGGGGGAAAGACCCAGTACTTC.

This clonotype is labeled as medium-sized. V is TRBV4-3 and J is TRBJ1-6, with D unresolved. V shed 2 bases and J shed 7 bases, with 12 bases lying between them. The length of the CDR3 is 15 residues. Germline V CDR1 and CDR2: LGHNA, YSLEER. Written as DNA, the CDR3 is TGCGCCAGCAGCCAACCGGGAGGAAAAAATTCACCCCTCCACTTT. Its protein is CASSQPGGKNSPLHF.

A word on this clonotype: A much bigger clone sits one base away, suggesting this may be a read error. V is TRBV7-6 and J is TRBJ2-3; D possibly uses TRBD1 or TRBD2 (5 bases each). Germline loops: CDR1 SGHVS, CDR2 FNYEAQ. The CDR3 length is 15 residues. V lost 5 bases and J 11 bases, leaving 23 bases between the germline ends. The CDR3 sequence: CASSQRQGRMNMQYF. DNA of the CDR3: TGTGCCAGCAGCCAACGGCAGGGACGGATGAATATGCAGTATTTT.

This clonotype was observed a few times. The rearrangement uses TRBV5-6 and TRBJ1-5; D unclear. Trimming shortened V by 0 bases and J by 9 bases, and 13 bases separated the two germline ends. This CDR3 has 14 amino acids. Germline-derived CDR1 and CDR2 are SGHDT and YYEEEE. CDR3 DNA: TGTGCCAGCAGCTTGGGCATTGGGGTGCGGCCCCAGCATTTT. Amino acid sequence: CASSLGIGVRPQHF.

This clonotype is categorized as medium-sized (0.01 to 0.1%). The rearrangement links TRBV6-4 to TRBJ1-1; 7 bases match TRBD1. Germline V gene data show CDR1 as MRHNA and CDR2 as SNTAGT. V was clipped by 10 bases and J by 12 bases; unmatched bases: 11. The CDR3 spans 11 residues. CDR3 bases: TGTGCCACCCGGGGAGGGGGACAGACTTTCTTT. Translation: CATRGGGQTFF.

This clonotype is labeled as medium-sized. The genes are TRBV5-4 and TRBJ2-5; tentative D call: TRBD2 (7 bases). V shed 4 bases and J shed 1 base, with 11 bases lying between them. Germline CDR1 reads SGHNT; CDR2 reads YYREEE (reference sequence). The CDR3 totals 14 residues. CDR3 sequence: CASSAAGAQETQYF. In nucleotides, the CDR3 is TGTGCCAGCAGCGCGGCGGGGGCCCAAGAGACCCAGTACTTC.

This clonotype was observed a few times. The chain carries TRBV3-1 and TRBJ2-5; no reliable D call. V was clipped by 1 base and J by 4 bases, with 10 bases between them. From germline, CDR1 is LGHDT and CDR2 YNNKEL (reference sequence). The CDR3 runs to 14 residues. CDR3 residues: CASSQGWSGETQYF. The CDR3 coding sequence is TGTGCCAGCAGCCAAGGCTGGTCAGGAGAGACCCAGTACTTC.

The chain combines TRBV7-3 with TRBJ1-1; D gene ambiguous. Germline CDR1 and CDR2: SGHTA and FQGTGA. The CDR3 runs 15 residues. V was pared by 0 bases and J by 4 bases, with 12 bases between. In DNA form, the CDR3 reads TGTGCCAGCAGCTTAACGGGTACCGTGGCCACTGAAGCTTTCTTT. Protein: CASSLTGTVATEAFF.

The CDR3 sequence is CASRTGGGGYTF. CDR3 in DNA: TGTGCCAGCAGAACAGGGGGCGGTGGCTACACCTTC. The V gene is TRBV28, the J gene TRBJ1-2; 9 bases align to TRBD1. This CDR3 contains 12 residues. The V gene's germline CDR1 is MDHEN and CDR2 SYDVKM. V was clipped by 6 bases and J by 7 bases; unmatched bases: 3.

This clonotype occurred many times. For the CDR3, the DNA is TGTGCCAGCAGCTCTAAGCAGGGACAGGGGAGTTCACCCCTCCACTTT. Its translation is CASSSKQGQGSSPLHF. This chain links TRBV5-4 with TRBJ1-6; 10 nucleotides align to TRBD1. V lost 3 bases to trimming and J lost 9 bases; unmatched junction nucleotides: 9. The CDR3 has 16 amino acids. The germline V gene has CDR1 SGHNT and CDR2 YYREEE (reference sequence).

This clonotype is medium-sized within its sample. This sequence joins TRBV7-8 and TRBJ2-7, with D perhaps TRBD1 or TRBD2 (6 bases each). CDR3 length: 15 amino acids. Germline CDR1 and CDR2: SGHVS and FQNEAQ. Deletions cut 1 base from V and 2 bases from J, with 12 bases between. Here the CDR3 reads CASSLGAGEAYEQYF. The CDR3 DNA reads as TGTGCCAGCAGCTTAGGGGCAGGGGAGGCCTACGAGCAGTACTTC.